This is a list of T cell receptor beta chains from one sample in a study of cytomegalovirus exposure and HLA in healthy donors. Assay used: immunoSEQ multiplex PCR; TCRdb lists only in-frame clones, some missing. Of approximately 140,000 clones listed, 70% to 90% are singletons. The sequencing input was PBMCs. These receptors originate from a man aged 18-30 years in good health and CMV-seropositive. Each CDR3 is given with its conserved first and last residue. Each record gives: D gene, V gene, clone size, J gene, CDR3 protein, CDR3 DNA. The D gene is left open where the match is weak. The size entry is marked missing in some rows and otherwise reads once, few, many or a size class.

D gene: NA; V gene: TRBV7-3; clone size: NA; J gene: TRBJ2-3; CDR3 protein: CASSSDRGNTNTQYF; CDR3 DNA: TGTGCCAGCAGCTCAGACCGAGGCAACACAAATACGCAGTATTTT
D gene: NA; V gene: TRBV7-8; clone size: NA; J gene: TRBJ2-7; CDR3 protein: CASSAHQGISYEQYF; CDR3 DNA: TGTGCCAGCAGCGCACACCAGGGGATCTCCTACGAGCAGTACTTC
D gene: NA; V gene: TRBV6-5; clone size: NA; J gene: TRBJ1-2; CDR3 protein: CASSVLAGYTF; CDR3 DNA: TGTGCCAGCAGTGTCCTAGCTGGCTACACCTTC
D gene: TRBD2; V gene: TRBV18; clone size: NA; J gene: TRBJ2-1; CDR3 protein: CASSPLPGGEYNEQFF; CDR3 DNA: TGTGCCAGCTCACCCCTCCCCGGGGGGGAGTACAATGAGCAGTTCTTC
D gene: TRBD2; V gene: TRBV7-8; clone size: NA; J gene: TRBJ2-2; CDR3 protein: CASSSRVSGRARNTGELFF; CDR3 DNA: TGTGCCAGCAGCTCCCGGGTAAGCGGGAGGGCCAGGAACACCGGGGAGCTGTTTTTT
D gene: TRBD2; V gene: TRBV5-6; clone size: few; J gene: TRBJ2-2; CDR3 protein: CASSFSSGANTGELFF; CDR3 DNA: TGTGCCAGCAGCTTCAGTAGCGGGGCGAACACCGGGGAGCTGTTTTTT
D gene: TRBD1; V gene: TRBV19; clone size: NA; J gene: TRBJ2-7; CDR3 protein: CASSSTGGAYYEQYF; CDR3 DNA: TGTGCCAGTAGTTCGACAGGGGGCGCCTACTACGAGCAGTACTTC
D gene: NA; V gene: TRBV9; clone size: NA; J gene: TRBJ2-7; CDR3 protein: CASSQNDEQYF; CDR3 DNA: TGTGCCAGCAGCCAGAATGACGAGCAGTACTTC
D gene: NA; V gene: TRBV10-3; clone size: NA; J gene: TRBJ2-1; CDR3 protein: CAISESTSGYNEQFF; CDR3 DNA: TGTGCCATCAGTGAGTCGACAAGCGGATACAATGAGCAGTTCTTC
D gene: TRBD2; V gene: TRBV5-5; clone size: NA; J gene: TRBJ2-4; CDR3 protein: CASSHPGASGRARSSIQYF; CDR3 DNA: TGTGCCAGCAGCCACCCCGGGGCTAGCGGGAGGGCCAGGTCGTCCATTCAGTACTTC
D gene: TRBD1; V gene: TRBV7-6; clone size: NA; J gene: TRBJ1-2; CDR3 protein: CASSRGTVDGYTF; CDR3 DNA: TGTGCCAGCAGCCGAGGGACAGTCGATGGCTACACCTTC
D gene: NA; V gene: TRBV6-1; clone size: NA; J gene: TRBJ1-1; CDR3 protein: CATIPSTLNTEAFF; CDR3 DNA: TGTGCCACCATCCCCAGTACCTTGAACACTGAAGCTTTCTTT